The present entry profiles one T cell receptor (beta chain) with its context. The clone's antigen remains unknown. This sample stems from a study of cytomegalovirus exposure and HLA in healthy donors (dated by TCRdb to about 2017). For context, the study as a whole: In an earlier analysis of about 560 of the donors, under 300 Gb of sequence data and about 110 million unique TCR beta sequences from about 190 million T cells were reported. Approximately 310 gigabases of sequencing data and around 88 million unique TCR sequences made up an early release that covered several hundred HLA-typed donors. Of the roughly 400 genotyped donors, about 84% fell in the genetic ancestry cluster associated with self-reported Caucasian donors. The study was designed to test whether signatures of past pathogen exposure could be identified by cataloging public T cell receptors. The study profiled the T cell repertoires of 500 to 800 subjects by immunosequencing and related them to cytomegalovirus serostatus. In addition to the first cohort of 666 subjects, a separate validation cohort of 100 to 150 different subjects was used. To predict cytomegalovirus infection status, the study brought together high-throughput TCR immunosequencing, statistical association of individual TCRs with disease status, and machine learning. To study patterns of TCR occurrence, a later analysis re-analyzed previously published TCR beta repertoires from more than 550 donors and added high-resolution HLA genotyping. In the later analysis, no new phenotypic data were used to find candidate immune exposures; instead, reliance was placed on TCR beta sequences and their occurrence across donors. An earlier analysis of 587 of the donors used high-throughput TCR beta sequencing to judge whether each TCR beta V gene segment behaved as functional or pseudogenic. Alongside the repertoire data, information on donor age, sex, ethnicity and CMV serostatus was compiled. A later genetic analysis used genome-wide SNP genotypes for about 55% of the 666 donors, treating that subset as a discovery cohort. All discovery cohort repertoires had been generated on a single sequencing platform. HLA typing included class I and class II loci at four-digit resolution. Typing coverage differed by locus: A, B, C, DRB1 and DQB1 were typed in roughly 620-640 donors, DQA1 in roughly 500, DPA1 in roughly 590, and DPB1 in 450 to 480. Because of strong linkage in the cohort, five DR-DQ haplotypes were treated as single units for association and clustering. Among 398 genotyped donors of the cohort, an average of around 250,000 unique TCR beta nucleotide sequences was sequenced per donor, of which about 19% were non-productive.

The cohort consisted of 666 healthy bone marrow donors. All cohort members were sampled while nominally healthy, although unrecorded immune exposures were likely present. The donor tested CMV seropositive and was one of the 289 seropositive cohort members. Every donor gave a peripheral blood sample, and the peripheral blood mononuclear cells from that sample were used for TCR beta sequencing. Genomic DNA extraction from the blood cell samples was performed with the Qiagen DNeasy Blood Extraction Kit. Study-wide findings and limitations: The authors suggested that the approach could potentially be extended to other disease states and immunological phenotypes. HLA typing was unavailable for some donors at each locus, so association tests used only the typed subset. In a later genetic analysis, fewer N-insertions in productive TCRs were reported among donors in an Asian-associated ancestry cluster than the roughly 700-donor mean. Most CMV-associated TCR beta chains appeared to be HLA-restricted in a later analysis, and the HLA associations seemed to be driven largely by CMV exposure. A later genetic analysis associated a missense DCLRE1C variant with V-gene and J-gene trimming of TCR beta chains, and an independent cohort replicated the association. A group of highly shared sequence variants was considered likely to be a technical artifact of the sequencing pipeline. The classifier was reported to diagnose cytomegalovirus status with high specificity and sensitivity in both the original cohort and the validation cohort. Over 15 rarely observed V segments, including chromosome 9 orphons, were excluded from the earlier analysis of 550 to 700 of the donors because counts were too low. The only immune exposure information available for the cohort was CMV serostatus. When HLA alleles, especially DR and DQ, strongly co-occurred, TCR associations were difficult to assign to individual alleles. In vitro tests confirmed that a few of the cytomegalovirus-associated TCR beta chains recognize cytomegalovirus antigens. Only TCR beta chains were sequenced in this cohort, and the absence of alpha or paired-chain data limited detectable features. In an earlier analysis of some 500 of the donors, most TCR beta V segments appeared in productive rearrangements about 87% or about 30% of the time, broadly matching IMGT annotations. In a later analysis, TCR association rates were found to vary across HLA loci, with the most associated TCRs seen for DRB1 alleles and the fewest for HLA-C alleles. In a later analysis, HLA-associated TCR beta chains were found to be more clonally expanded and to have lower generation probabilities than equally common non-associated chains. Sequencing depth was assumed to be roughly uniform across donors in the presence/absence analyses, though that assumption may not hold. Most TCR sequences were observed very rarely across donors, whereas some public TCRs were present in many individuals. Because the 87-base-pair reads could not distinguish some IMGT-functional V segments, including TRBV6-2 and TRBV6-3, those segments were excluded. According to a later analysis, parvovirus B19, influenza, CMV and Epstein-Barr virus appeared linked to several top co-occurrence clusters. A further reported finding was that TCR beta sequences accurately predicted the HLA-A and HLA-B alleles for most subjects in the first cohort. The study gave a list of more than 150 TCR beta chains associated with cytomegalovirus. In a later analysis, over 15,000 TCR beta sequences were associated with specific HLA alleles at a false discovery rate of 0.05. Linkage disequilibrium might explain the correlated functional status among segregating V segments, but an unknown experimental factor could not be excluded.

Libraries were constructed by the immunoSEQ multiplex PCR assay. A mixture of 60 forward primers for TCR Vbeta segments and 13 reverse primers for TCR Jbeta segments was used in the multiplex PCR. A multiplex PCR assay on genomic DNA amplified the CDR3 region of rearranged TCR beta genes. Amplified TCR beta libraries were sequenced as 87-base-pair reads on the Illumina HiSeq System. On the authors' methods: A later analysis tallied some 79 million unique TCR beta chains across the roughly 610 repertoires, and around 9.9 million of those chains were shared by two or more donors. A nearest-neighbor algorithm error-corrected the raw reads and collapsed the reads into unique sequences, merging closely related sequences to remove PCR and sequencing errors. V, D and J gene segments were assigned by aligning CDR3 sequences to IMGT reference sequences. For a sequence to be retained, a match of at least six nucleotides was required to both a V gene segment and a J gene segment. Rearrangements were called productive when the CDR3 lacked stop codons and stayed in frame with V and J; all others were non-productive. Following IMGT convention, CDR3 was defined as the stretch from the second conserved V-encoded cysteine to the conserved J-encoded phenylalanine. The earlier analysis of about 620 of the donors excluded sequences that lacked an unambiguous match to a single V gene segment. An earlier analysis of some 500 of the donors classified V segments as functional when productive rearrangements were above 56.7% and as segregating when the standard deviation between donors was above 5%. A statistical classification framework was built to diagnose cytomegalovirus status from the catalog of TCR beta chain sequences. In a later analysis, TCR nucleotide sequences were compared against IMGT/GENE-DB human TR gene sequences so that V and J genes could be assigned. The TCRdist pipeline was used in a later analysis to assign CDR3 sequences and most-parsimonious VDJ recombination scenarios. In a later analysis, each TCR beta chain was defined by its CDR3 amino acid sequence together with its V-gene family, and reads without a unique V-gene family were excluded. As a way to deal with suspected cross-contamination and a sequencing artifact, a later analysis dropped 592 nucleotide sequences that were highly shared and had low generation probability. In a later analysis, a clonal expansion index for each public chain was calculated from normalized within-repertoire ranks of inferred template counts. A later analysis computed generation probabilities with a VDJ recombination model fitted to out-of-frame rearrangements, and checked the results against IGoR. In a later analysis, hypergeometric tests were used to score TCR-TCR, TCR-HLA and TCR-CMV co-occurrence, with a repertoire-size bias correction applied to TCR pairs. To estimate false discovery rates, a later analysis permuted the HLA or CMV assignments 20 times. In a later analysis, co-occurring TCRs were grouped using DBSCAN, and TCRdist sequence similarity was added for clustering within HLA-allele-positive subsets. Co-occurrence clustering excluded repertoires with fewer than 30,000 or more than 120,000 public chains, plus five with anomalous nucleotide sharing. The clones in this table, taken by TCRdb from immuneACCESS, are in-frame only. Not every clone is retained; where verified, under half of the shortfall comes from an unresolved V gene, and the cause of the rest is unknown. Clonal size and the V and J genes are those of that table, whereas D and trimming came from the DNA. The table for this sample shows 85,000 to 90,000 clones. Of the sample, over 15% is held by the ten largest clones.

CDR1 and CDR2 are drawn from the germline V gene: SGHRS, YFSETQ. From the cysteine up to the phenylalanine, the CDR3 has a length of 13 residues. This entry keeps only the CDR3 DNA: 39 bases, framed from base 1. The V end loses 0 bases and the J end loses 12 bases, and a stretch of 12 bases separates them. The sample was PBMCs. This TCR derives from a man aged 50 or older in good health and CMV-seropositive. The rearrangement joined TRBV5-1 to TRBJ1-4; matching of 5 bases hints at TRBD1 as the D gene. The CDR3 region reads CASSLVQGNELFF. The DNA sequence is TGCGCCAGCAGCTTGGTGCAGGGAAACGAACTGTTTTTT.